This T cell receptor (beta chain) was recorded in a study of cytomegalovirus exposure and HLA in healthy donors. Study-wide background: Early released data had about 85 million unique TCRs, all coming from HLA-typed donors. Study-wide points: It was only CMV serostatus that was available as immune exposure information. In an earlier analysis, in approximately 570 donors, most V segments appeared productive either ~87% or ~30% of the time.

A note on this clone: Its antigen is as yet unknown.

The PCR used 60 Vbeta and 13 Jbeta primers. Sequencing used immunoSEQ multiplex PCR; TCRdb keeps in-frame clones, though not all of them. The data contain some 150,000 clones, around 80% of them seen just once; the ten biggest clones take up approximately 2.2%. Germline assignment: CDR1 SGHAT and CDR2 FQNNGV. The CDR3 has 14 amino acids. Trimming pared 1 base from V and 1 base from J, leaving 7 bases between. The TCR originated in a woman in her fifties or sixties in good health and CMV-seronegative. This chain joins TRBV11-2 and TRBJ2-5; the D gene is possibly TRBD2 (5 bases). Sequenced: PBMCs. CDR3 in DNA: TGTGCCAGCAGCTTAGTTAGCGCCCAAGAGACCCAGTACTTC. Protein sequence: CASSLVSAQETQYF.